This T cell receptor (beta chain) was retrieved from a study of T cells in Graves' hyperthyroidism and ophthalmopathy. With 4 bases clipped from V and 4 bases from J, the junction kept 8 bases outside the gene matches. This CDR3 contains 15 residues. Amplified TCR beta CDR3 regions derived from RNA transcripts. With the HTBI primer set, the TCR CDR3 went through a first round of RT-PCR. Via MiXCR, TCRdb re-called the multiplex PCR reads, giving one row per CDR3 protein. The sample has more than 550,000 distinct CDR3 sequences, roughly a sixth seen once. The sequenced material came from blood. The rearrangement joins TRBV12-3 or TRBV12-4 to TRBJ1-2; 8 bases align to TRBD1. The sequence was collected from a woman aged 50 to 60 with Graves' hyperthyroidism that later progressed to Graves' ophthalmopathy. Here the CDR3 DNA reads TGTGCCAGCAGTTCGCGACAGGGGAGCGGCTATGGCTACACCTTC. Translating it yields CASSSRQGSGYGYTF.